Described below is a single TCR beta chain sequence and its context. What it binds is not known. One entry per CDR3 protein, called by TCRdb with MiXCR from the reads. The sample includes over 9,000 distinct CDR3 sequences, about a fifth seen only once; the top ten take about 1.2%. This specimen belongs to a study of liver allograft versus peripheral blood T cells. In the study overall: Hepatic allograft T cell receptor repertoires were evaluated relative to those present in recipients' peripheral blood. Study-level findings and limits: Reports indicated that T cell receptor repertoires inside liver allografts differed from those in peripheral blood.

V lost 0 bases and J lost 0, with 19 bases in between. From germline, CDR1 is SGHKS and CDR2 YYEKEE (reference sequence). The CDR3 totals 19 residues. The TCR comes from a human patient who had a liver transplant. Some T cells may originate from the graft donor. The rearrangement joins TRBV5-5 to TRBJ1-5, with D unresolved. This CDR3 is CASSLGPRQELYSNQPQHF. The CDR3 DNA reads TGTGCCAGCAGCTTGGGGCCGCGTCAGGAGCTTTATAGCAATCAGCCCCAGCATTTT. Full variable domain (rest looked up from reference TRBV5-5 and TRBJ1-5): DAGVTQSPTHLIKTRGQQVTLRCSPISGHKSVSWYQQVLGQGPQFIFQYYEKEERGRGNFPDRFSARQFPNYSSELNVNALLLGDSALYLCASSLGPRQELYSNQPQHFGDGTRLSIL.